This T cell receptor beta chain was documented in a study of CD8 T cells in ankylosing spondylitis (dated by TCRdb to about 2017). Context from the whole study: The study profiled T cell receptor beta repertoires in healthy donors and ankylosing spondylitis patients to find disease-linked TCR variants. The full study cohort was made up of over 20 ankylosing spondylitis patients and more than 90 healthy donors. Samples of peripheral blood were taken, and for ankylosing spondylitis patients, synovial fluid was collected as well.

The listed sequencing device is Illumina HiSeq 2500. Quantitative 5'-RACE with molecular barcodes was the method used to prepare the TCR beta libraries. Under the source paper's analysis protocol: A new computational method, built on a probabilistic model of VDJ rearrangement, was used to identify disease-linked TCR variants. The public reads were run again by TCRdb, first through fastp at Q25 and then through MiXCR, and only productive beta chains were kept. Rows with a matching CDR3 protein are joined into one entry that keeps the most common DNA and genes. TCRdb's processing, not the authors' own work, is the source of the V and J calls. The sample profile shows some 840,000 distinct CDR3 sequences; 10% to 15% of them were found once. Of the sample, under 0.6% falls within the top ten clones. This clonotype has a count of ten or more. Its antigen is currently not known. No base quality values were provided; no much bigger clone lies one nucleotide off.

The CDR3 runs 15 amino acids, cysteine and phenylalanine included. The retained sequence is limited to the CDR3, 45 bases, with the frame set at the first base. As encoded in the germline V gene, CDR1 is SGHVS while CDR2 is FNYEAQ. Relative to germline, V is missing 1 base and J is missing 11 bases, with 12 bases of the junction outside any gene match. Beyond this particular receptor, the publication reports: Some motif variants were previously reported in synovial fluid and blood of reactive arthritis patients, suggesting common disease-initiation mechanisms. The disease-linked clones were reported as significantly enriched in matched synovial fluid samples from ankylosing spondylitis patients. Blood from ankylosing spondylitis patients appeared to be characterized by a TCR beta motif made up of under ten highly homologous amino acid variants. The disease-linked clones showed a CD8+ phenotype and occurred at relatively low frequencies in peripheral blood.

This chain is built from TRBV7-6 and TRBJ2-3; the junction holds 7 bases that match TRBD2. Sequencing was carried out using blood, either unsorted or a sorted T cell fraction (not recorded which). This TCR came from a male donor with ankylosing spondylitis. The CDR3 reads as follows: CASSLEGTTAGKQYF. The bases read TGTGCCAGCAGCTTAGAAGGGACTACCGCAGGAAAGCAGTATTTT.